A single sample gave rise to the 23 T cell receptor beta chains below, sequenced in a study of neoadjuvant anti-PD-1 for oral cavity cancer. TCRdb's table, derived via immunoSEQ multiplex PCR, lists solely in-frame clones and lacks some. In the table there are 75,000 or so clones, 70% to 85% of which are singletons. Sequenced material: PBMCs, taken before nivolumab (anti-PD-1) treatment. The source is a person aged 40-85 years with oral cavity squamous cell carcinoma.

The chain links TRBV30 to TRBJ1-5; TRBD1 matches 7 bases. Germline lookup yields CDR1 GTSNPN and CDR2 SVGIG (reference sequence). V was pared by 3 bases and J by 0 bases, with 5 bases of the junction left unmatched. The CDR3 sequence is 15 residues long. The CDR3 spells CAWSKGADSNQPQHF. The CDR3 nucleotides are TGTGCCTGGAGCAAGGGGGCAGATAGCAATCAGCCCCAGCATTTT.

V gene TRBV7-3 combines with J gene TRBJ2-7, with 11 bases lining up with TRBD2. The germline V gene encodes CDR1 SGHTA and CDR2 FQGTGA. The CDR3 runs 19 residues. The trim removed 2 bases at V and 2 bases at J, leaving 14 bases unmatched. CDR3 coding DNA: TGTGCCAGCAGCTTACGAGGCTCTAGCGGGAGGCTTTTAGCCTACGAGCAGTACTTC. Its protein is CASSLRGSSGRLLAYEQYF.

The gene calls are TRBV2 and TRBJ2-2; 8 bases map to TRBD2. CDR1 and CDR2 from the germline V gene are SNHLY and FYNNEI. There are 14 residues in the CDR3. Unmatched junction bases numbered 12, after V lost 11 bases and J lost 7 bases. CDR3 region: CALGGASWVGELFF. The CDR3 nucleotides are TGTGCCCTCGGGGGGGCTAGCTGGGTCGGGGAGCTGTTTTTT.

The V call is TRBV7-3, the J call TRBJ2-3; D is perhaps TRBD1 (5 bases). The CDR3 extends over 15 amino acids. Germline CDR1 SGHTA, CDR2 FQGTGA. V lost 5 bases and J lost 2, with 14 bases in between. The CDR3 coding sequence is TGTGCCAGCAGCCCAGGGTTACCTCTCACAGATACGCAGTATTTT. Amino acid sequence: CASSPGLPLTDTQYF.

The V and J genes are TRBV9 and TRBJ1-1, with D possibly being TRBD1 (5 bases). The CDR3 spans 15 residues. Germline V gives CDR1 SGDLS, CDR2 YYNGEE. Between the trimmed V and J ends, which lost 6 bases and 3 bases, there was a span of 18 bases. The CDR3 spells CASTSTRGRDTEAFF. DNA for the CDR3: TGTGCCAGCACCTCTACAAGGGGCAGGGACACTGAAGCTTTCTTT.

The chain combines TRBV10-3 with TRBJ2-7; D ambiguous. Trimming took 3 bases from V and 2 from J, leaving 8 bases between them. The CDR3 consists of 13 residues. Germline lookup yields CDR1 ENHRY and CDR2 SYGVKD. The CDR3 DNA follows: TGTGCCATCAGTGATAAACAAGCCTACGAGCAGTACTTC. Translating gives CAISDKQAYEQYF.

The V call is TRBV7-8, the J call TRBJ2-1; 12 bases agree with TRBD2. The J segment lost 10 bases and the V segment lost 3 bases, leaving 4 bases of the junction unmatched. Germline V gives CDR1 SGHVS, CDR2 FQNEAQ. This CDR3 spans 14 amino acids. DNA of the CDR3: TGTGCCAGCAGCTTGCTAGCGGGGGGGACAGAGCAGTTCTTC. This codes for CASSLLAGGTEQFF.

J is TRBJ2-1 and V is TRBV4-1; D unclear. CDR1 MGHRA and CDR2 YSYEKL come from the germline V gene. The CDR3 runs 15 residues. V dropped 0 bases and J dropped 0 bases, with 6 bases sitting between them. CDR3 sequence: CASSQDTGSYNEQFF. Here the CDR3 DNA reads TGCGCCAGCAGCCAAGATACTGGCTCCTACAATGAGCAGTTCTTC.

In its sample, this clone was seen a few times. CDR3 nucleotides: TGTGCCAGCAGTGCCCAGGGGACTAATCAGCCCCAGCATTTT. Protein product: CASSAQGTNQPQHF. This sequence joins TRBV6-5 and TRBJ1-5, with a tentative D call TRBD1 (6 bases). The CDR3 loop spans 14 amino acids. V gave up 5 bases and J gave up 4 bases, with 12 bases separating them. The germline gives CDR1 MNHEY, CDR2 SVGAGI.

This clone came up a few times. The chain is built from TRBV5-1 and TRBJ1-1; D remains ambiguous. Germline V lookup: CDR1 SGHRS, CDR2 YFSETQ. The V and J ends lost 0 bases and 0 bases respectively, with 6 bases between them. This CDR3 comprises 14 residues. In DNA, the CDR3 is TGCGCCAGCAGCTTGGAGCCGGTGAACACTGAAGCTTTCTTT. This gives the protein CASSLEPVNTEAFF.

J is TRBJ2-1 and V is TRBV6-1; D possibly corresponds to TRBD2 (6 bases). V gave up 7 bases and J gave up 6 bases, with 16 bases separating them. The CDR3 has 14 residues. Germline CDR1 MNHNS, CDR2 SASEGT. The CDR3 DNA follows: TGTGCCAGCATACCGGGACCGGGGGTCAATGAGCAGTTCTTC. Protein sequence: CASIPGPGVNEQFF.

The chain carries TRBV6-5 and TRBJ2-1; D not resolved. Trimming cost V 6 bases and J 4 bases, with 10 bases left between them. The CDR3 spans 13 residues. Germline V CDR1 and CDR2: MNHEY, SVGAGI. As DNA, the CDR3 is TGTGCCAGCAGCACGGATAGGTACAATGAGCAGTTCTTC. It is translated as CASSTDRYNEQFF.

V gene TRBV29-1 combines with J gene TRBJ1-2; TRBD1 aligns across 8 bases. With V trimmed by 7 bases and J by 7 bases, 5 bases remained unmatched. This CDR3 has 11 residues. From germline, CDR1 is SQVTM and CDR2 ANQGSEA. The CDR3 loop reads CSADRASGYTF. Here the CDR3 DNA reads TGCAGCGCGGACAGGGCTTCTGGCTACACCTTC.

This clone was detected only a few times. The rearrangement uses TRBV7-9 and TRBJ2-5; perhaps TRBD2 as D (5 bases). This CDR3 is built from 15 residues. The V end lost 3 bases, the J end lost 7 bases, and 18 bases lay between the germline ends. CDR1 is SEHNR, CDR2 FQNEAQ, per germline (reference sequence). The CDR3 loop is CASSFDHGLGLTQYF. CDR3 DNA sequence: TGTGCCAGCAGCTTCGACCATGGACTGGGCTTGACCCAGTACTTC.

This clone was picked up one time. Here the CDR3 reads CASKGTANQPQHF. For the CDR3, the DNA is TGCGCCAGCAAGGGGACAGCCAATCAGCCCCAGCATTTT. The chain couples TRBV10-2 to TRBJ1-5; 7 nucleotides line up with TRBD1. The germline CDR1 and CDR2 sequences are WSHSY and SAAADI. J was trimmed by 3 bases and V by 7 bases; bases with no gene match: 3. The CDR3 spans 13 residues.

This chain joins TRBV19 and TRBJ2-7; D may correspond to TRBD1 or TRBD2 (5 bases each). The germline V gene has CDR1 LNHDA and CDR2 SQIVND (reference sequence). CDR3 length: 14 amino acids. V gave up 3 bases and J gave up 2 bases, with 11 bases separating them. CDR3 sequence: CASSIGGATYEQYF. The DNA of the CDR3 is TGTGCCAGTAGTATTGGGGGTGCGACCTACGAGCAGTACTTC. The variable domain in full, completed from reference TRBV19 and TRBJ2-7, reads DGGITQSPKYLFRKEGQNVTLSCEQNLNHDAMYWYRQDPGQGLRLIYYSQIVNDFQKGDIAEGYSVSREKKESFPLTVTSAQKNPTAFYLCASSIGGATYEQYFGPGTRLTVT.

The CDR3 here is CASSLQRGEKLFF. CDR3 DNA sequence: TGTGCCAGCAGCTTACAGAGGGGTGAAAAACTGTTTTTT. The chain links TRBV7-2 to TRBJ1-4; D is perhaps TRBD1 (5 bases). Trimming took off 2 bases at V and 7 bases at J, with 8 bases between the two ends. CDR1 and CDR2 (germline): SGHTA, FQGNSA. CDR3 length equals 13 residues.

The J gene is TRBJ1-1, the V gene TRBV28; D unresolved. Trimming removed 6 bases from V and 5 bases from J, with 7 bases in between. This CDR3 has 11 residues. Germline V CDR1 and CDR2: MDHEN, SYDVKM. CDR3 amino acids: CASSPLTEAFF. The CDR3 coding sequence is TGTGCCAGCAGCCCGCTAACTGAAGCTTTCTTT.

This clone came up a few times. The CDR3 DNA follows: TGTGCCAGCAGTTACTCTGCTAGCGGCTACAATGAGCAGTTCTTC. Translating it yields CASSYSASGYNEQFF. The chain has TRBV6-6 and TRBJ2-1; 7 bases are a match to TRBD2. Germline CDR1 MNHNY, CDR2 SVGAGI (reference sequence). J gave up 3 bases and V 0 bases, and 2 bases lay outside the gene matches. There are 15 residues in the CDR3.

CDR3 region: CASTQEVPYEQYF. The DNA for the CDR3 is TGTGCCAGCACACAGGAGGTCCCCTACGAGCAGTACTTC. V usage is TRBV28 and J usage is TRBJ2-7; D tentatively fits TRBD1 or TRBD2 (5 bases each). Germline V gene lookup returns CDR1 MDHEN and CDR2 SYDVKM. CDR3 length: 13 residues. Deletions cut 7 bases from V and 2 bases from J, with 12 bases between.

The rearrangement joins TRBV7-2 to TRBJ2-1; 13 nucleotides line up with TRBD2. This CDR3 has 19 amino acids. The germline CDR1 and CDR2 sequences are SGHTA and FQGNSA. Trimming at V came to 5 bases and at J to 0 bases, leaving 10 bases not matched to a gene. The CDR3 nucleotides read TGTGCCAGCAGCCCAACGGGACTAGCGGGACCTAGCTCCTACAATGAGCAGTTCTTC. This encodes CASSPTGLAGPSSYNEQFF. The variable domain in full, completed from reference TRBV7-2 and TRBJ2-1, reads GAGVSQSPSNKVTEKGKDVELRCDPISGHTALYWYRQSLGQGLEFLIYFQGNSAPDKSGLPSDRFSAERTGGSVSTLTIQRTQQEDSAVYLCASSPTGLAGPSSYNEQFFGPGTRLTVL.

The chain couples TRBV19 to TRBJ2-7; 7 bases align to TRBD2. V gave up 2 bases and J gave up 4 bases; unmatched junction bases: 2. Looked up from germline, CDR1 is LNHDA and CDR2 is SQIVND (reference sequence). This CDR3 spans 13 amino acids. The CDR3 reads CASSIWRGYEQYF. As DNA, the CDR3 is TGTGCCAGTAGTATATGGCGGGGGTACGAGCAGTACTTC.

The chain is built from TRBV4-1 and TRBJ2-7; 7 bases match TRBD2. The germline V gene encodes CDR1 MGHRA and CDR2 YSYEKL. J gave up 5 bases and V 4 bases, and 11 bases lay outside the gene matches. The CDR3 consists of 15 residues. The DNA for the CDR3 is TGCGCCAGCAGCCCCGGGAGCGGGGATTTCGACGAGCAGTACTTC. As protein: CASSPGSGDFDEQYF.